This T cell receptor (beta chain) was sequenced for a study of blood T cell repertoires in COVID-19. V shed 6 bases and J 0 bases; nucleotides not matched to a gene: 4. The CDR3 contains 15 residues. Per the germline V gene, CDR1 is SNHLY and CDR2 is FYNNEI. Sequencing was performed with immunoSEQ multiplex PCR; in TCRdb, only in-frame clones are kept and a portion is missing. The data show about 190,000 clones, with around 79% seen just once and 9.5% to 15% held by the top ten. The TCR comes from a woman aged 45-59 years with acute or convalescent COVID-19. What was sequenced was peripheral blood. The V and J genes are TRBV2 and TRBJ2-1, with 8 bases fitting TRBD2. DNA of the CDR3: TGTGCCAGCAGGGAAAGCGGGAGCTCCTACAATGAGCAGTTCTTC. Protein product: CASRESGSSYNEQFF.